This is a list of T cell receptor beta chains from one sample in a study of blood T cell repertoires in COVID-19. TCRdb's copy holds only in-frame clones and misses some; the assay was immunoSEQ multiplex PCR. The table lists approximately 100,000 clones, 70% to 90% of them singletons. Material for sequencing was peripheral blood. The receptors come from a human donor with COVID-19, enrolled during active disease. The donor label of this sample is uncertain. Both conserved end residues are part of each CDR3. A D gene is named only where the DNA matches it firmly. Rows may omit the clone size; those that give it use once, few, many or a size class.

D	size	J	V	length	DNA	CDR3
TRBD2	once	TRBJ2-3	TRBV6-5	15	TGTGCCAGCAGTATCACGGGACTAGCTAGAGATACGCAGTATTTT	CASSITGLARDTQYF
TRBD1	-	TRBJ1-4	TRBV9	17	TGTGCCAGCAGCGCACCAAAGGGACAGGGGACTAATGAAAAACTGTTTTTT	CASSAPKGQGTNEKLFF
TRBD1	-	TRBJ1-5	TRBV6-6	13	TGTGCCAGCAGATTAGGGGGCGGGCAGCCCCAGCATTTT	CASRLGGGQPQHF
-	-	TRBJ1-2	TRBV5-6	16	TGTGCCAGCAGCTTGGACAGGGCCAAGCGACACTATGGCTACACCTTC	CASSLDRAKRHYGYTF
-	-	TRBJ1-1	TRBV5-6	12	TGTGCCAGCAGCCCACAGGGATCCGAAGCTTTCTTT	CASSPQGSEAFF
TRBD1	-	TRBJ2-5	TRBV5-4	17	TGTGCCAGCAGTTCCCGCCGAGGGACAGGGGATCGAGAGACCCAGTACTTC	CASSSRRGTGDRETQYF
TRBD2	-	TRBJ2-7	TRBV4-1	16	TGCGCCAGCAGCCAAGGTAGCGGGGGGCCCGTCTACGAGCAGTACTTC	CASSQGSGGPVYEQYF
TRBD1	-	TRBJ2-2	TRBV5-4	16	TGTGCCAGCAGCCAGGCGACGGGACAGGCCACCGGGGAGCTGTTTTTT	CASSQATGQATGELFF
-	-	TRBJ2-7	TRBV27	14	TGTGCCAGCGGCGCGGGACCAGGGGGCTACGAGCAGTACTTC	CASGAGPGGYEQYF
-	-	TRBJ2-2	TRBV10-3	14	TGTGCCATTATCCGGGACACCGGTACCGGGGAGCTGTTTTTT	CAIIRDTGTGELFF
-	-	TRBJ1-2	TRBV5-1	13	TGCGCCAGCAGCTCGACAGATAACTATGGCTACACCTTC	CASSSTDNYGYTF
TRBD2	-	TRBJ2-1	TRBV6-6	14	TGTGCCAGCAGTTACGGGCGGGAGGTCGGTGAGCAGTTCTTC	CASSYGREVGEQFF
TRBD2	once	TRBJ2-2	TRBV5-4	16	TGTGCCAGCAGCCGCCCTAGCGGGGGGGCTGGCGGGGAGCTGTTTTTT	CASSRPSGGAGGELFF
TRBD1	-	TRBJ2-5	TRBV2	14	TGTGCCAGCAGGAACACAGGGGGCCCAGAGACCCAGTACTTC	CASRNTGGPETQYF
-	-	TRBJ2-2	TRBV4-2	19	TGTGCCAGCAGCCAAGGTGAAATGACTAGTCTAGTGTTCCCCGGGGAGCTGTTTTTT	CASSQGEMTSLVFPGELFF
-	-	TRBJ2-7	TRBV24-1	17	TGTGCCACCAGTGATCGGCGGAAAGGGGGGGAATTCGCCGATCCGTACTTC	CATSDRRKGGEFADPYF
TRBD2	-	TRBJ2-2	TRBV5-4	15	TGTGCCAGCAGCCGAGCGGGGGGAAACACCGGGGAGCTGTTTTTT	CASSRAGGNTGELFF
TRBD1	-	TRBJ1-1	TRBV10-3	14	TGTGCCATCAGGGGGACAGGGTACAACACTGAAGCTTTCTTT	CAIRGTGYNTEAFF
TRBD2	-	TRBJ2-7	TRBV11-3	17	TGTGCCAGCAGCCCCCAGGCGGGGCGGGAGGAACCCTACGAGCAGTACTTC	CASSPQAGREEPYEQYF
-	-	TRBJ1-1	TRBV12-3/TRBV12-4	13	TGTGCCAGCAGTTTACGGGGGGATGCGTTAGCTTTCTTT	CASSLRGDALAFF
-	-	TRBJ2-2	TRBV9	13	TGTGCCAGCAGCTCACGACTCACCGGGGAGCTGTTTTTT	CASSSRLTGELFF
TRBD1	-	TRBJ1-1	TRBV19	15	TGTGCCAGTAGAACGGACAGGTTCACAAACACTGAAGCTTTCTTT	CASRTDRFTNTEAFF
-	-	TRBJ1-1	TRBV7-2	13	TGTGCCAGCAGCCCCTACCTGAACACTGAAGCTTTCTTT	CASSPYLNTEAFF
-	-	TRBJ1-2	TRBV18	13	TGTGCCAGCTCACCACCGAACCACTGGGGCTACACCTTC	CASSPPNHWGYTF
-	-	TRBJ1-1	TRBV18	16	TGTGCCAGCTCACCTCTCAGCAAACAGATGAACACTGAAGCTTTCTTT	CASSPLSKQMNTEAFF
TRBD2	-	TRBJ2-5	TRBV6-6	14	TGTGCCAGCAGTGCCCTAGCGGGGTGGGAGACCCAGTACTTC	CASSALAGWETQYF
-	-	TRBJ2-5	TRBV24-1	16	TGTGCCACCAGTGACTCCGGGACCGGGGGTCCGGAGACCCAGTACTTC	CATSDSGTGGPETQYF
-	once	TRBJ1-2	TRBV13	13	TGTGCCAGCAGCCTCGACAGGCGGTATGGCTACACCTTC	CASSLDRRYGYTF
TRBD1	-	TRBJ1-6	TRBV19	14	TGTGCCAGTAGCCCGGGACAGCATAATTCACCCCTCCACTTT	CASSPGQHNSPLHF
-	-	TRBJ2-3	TRBV5-8	16	TGTGCCAGCAGCTTGACAGGAGAGATATACACAGATACGCAGTATTTT	CASSLTGEIYTDTQYF
TRBD1	few	TRBJ1-6	TRBV19	14	TGTGCCAGTAGTCCTTTGACAGGGAATTCACCCCTCCACTTT	CASSPLTGNSPLHF
-	-	TRBJ1-4	TRBV6-2/TRBV6-3	15	TGTGCCAGCAGCTCATACAGGGTGACTAATGAAAAACTGTTTTTT	CASSSYRVTNEKLFF
-	-	TRBJ2-1	TRBV19	14	TGTGCCAGTAGTACCCCCCTCCTAGTGAATGAGCAGTTCTTC	CASSTPLLVNEQFF
TRBD2	-	TRBJ2-1	TRBV10-3	15	TGTGCCATCAGTGCGCGGGAGGGGGGCAGCAATGAGCAGTTCTTC	CAISAREGGSNEQFF
TRBD1	-	TRBJ1-6	TRBV3-1/TRBV3-2	17	TGTGCCAGCAGCCAAGGGGACAGGAGCTCCTATAATTCACCCCTCCACTTT	CASSQGDRSSYNSPLHF
-	-	TRBJ1-1	TRBV10-1	13	TGCGCCAGCAGTGAGTCTCAGTCCACTGAAGCTTTCTTT	CASSESQSTEAFF
-	-	TRBJ1-3	TRBV5-1	17	TGCGCCAGCAGCTTGACGGCAGTAGGAGCCTCTGGAAACACCATATATTTT	CASSLTAVGASGNTIYF
-	once	TRBJ2-7	TRBV19	14	TGTGCCAGTAGATCTTCAGGGCTACCTGACGAGCAGTACTTC	CASRSSGLPDEQYF
-	-	TRBJ1-1	TRBV9	15	TGTGCCAGCAGCTCCGGCTGGGGGGGCGAAACTGAAGCTTTCTTT	CASSSGWGGETEAFF
TRBD1	-	TRBJ1-5	TRBV27	14	TGTGCCAGCAGTTTAAGGGACAGGAATCAGCCCCAGCATTTT	CASSLRDRNQPQHF
TRBD1	-	TRBJ2-1	TRBV25-1	14	TGTGCCAGCAGTGAAGGACAGGGACGGAATGAGCAGTTCTTC	CASSEGQGRNEQFF
TRBD1	few	TRBJ1-4	TRBV11-3	16	TGTGCCAGCAGCCCCGGGACAGATACAACTAATGAAAAACTGTTTTTT	CASSPGTDTTNEKLFF
-	-	TRBJ1-2	TRBV18	13	TGTGCCAGCTCATCTACAGGGAACTATGGCTACACCTTC	CASSSTGNYGYTF
TRBD1	-	TRBJ1-4	TRBV18	15	TGTGCCAGCTCACCACGGACAGGGGGTGATGAAAAACTGTTTTTT	CASSPRTGGDEKLFF
-	-	TRBJ1-3	TRBV11-2	15	TGTGCCAGCAGCTTAGACGGGAGCTCTGGAAACACCATATATTTT	CASSLDGSSGNTIYF
-	-	TRBJ2-2	TRBV5-1	15	TGCGCCAGCAGCTTGAAGGAGTCGAACACCGGGGAGCTGTTTTTT	CASSLKESNTGELFF
TRBD2	-	TRBJ2-3	TRBV7-3	17	TGTGCCAGCAGCTCAACCGGGACTAGCGGGGGCACAGATACGCAGTATTTT	CASSSTGTSGGTDTQYF
-	-	TRBJ1-6	TRBV6-5	15	TGTGCCAGCAGGGGACGGAGGGTATCTTGGTCACCCCTCCACTTT	CASRGRRVSWSPLHF
-	-	TRBJ2-7	TRBV5-1	16	TGCGCCAGCAGCTTGGGAGGTAGCGAGTACCTCTTAGAGCAGTACTTC	CASSLGGSEYLLEQYF
TRBD2	-	TRBJ2-1	TRBV9	16	TGTGCCAGCAGCGTCGGGACTAGCGACTCCTACAATGAGCAGTTCTTC	CASSVGTSDSYNEQFF
TRBD1	-	TRBJ1-5	TRBV6-5	14	TGTGCCAGCAGTTCAGGACAGGGTCGTGAGCCCCAGCATTTT	CASSSGQGREPQHF
TRBD1	few	TRBJ2-7	TRBV19	15	TGTGCCAGTAGTATGGCCCACCCGACAGGGGGCAAGCAGTACTTC	CASSMAHPTGGKQYF
-	-	TRBJ1-3	TRBV7-9	16	TGTGCCAGCAGCTTTGCCCGCACCACCTCTAGAAACACCATATATTTT	CASSFARTTSRNTIYF
-	-	TRBJ1-5	TRBV6-5	15	TGTGCCAGCAGGTCTACAGGGTTTTGGAATCAGCCCCAGCATTTT	CASRSTGFWNQPQHF
-	-	TRBJ2-1	TRBV21-1	15	TGTGCCAGCCCTCTCGGGGACAGGGAAAAGTTGTCGCAGTTCTTC	CASPLGDREKLSQFF
-	-	TRBJ2-3	TRBV2	15	TGTGCCAGCTGTTACGGGACTCCTGGGGCAGATACGCAGTATTTT	CASCYGTPGADTQYF
-	once	TRBJ1-1	TRBV6-5	13	TGTGCCGTCCGGACAGACATGAACACTGAAGCTTTCTTT	CAVRTDMNTEAFF
TRBD2	-	TRBJ2-5	TRBV25-1	14	TGTGCCAGCAGTGAATCATTAGCGGGGGCCACCCAGTACTTC	CASSESLAGATQYF
-	-	TRBJ1-1	TRBV14	19	TGTGCCAGCAGCCAAAGATTCTCCGGCTTAGACGGAGGAGGCACTGAAGCTTTCTTT	CASSQRFSGLDGGGTEAFF
-	-	TRBJ2-5	TRBV6-1	16	TGTGCCAGCAGTGAAGTCGCGGGCAGGGGCCAAGAGACCCAGTACTTC	CASSEVAGRGQETQYF